Listed below are T cell receptor beta chains from one sample, sequenced in a study of beta chain features in type 1 diabetes. TCRdb keeps only in-frame clones here, not all; method: immunoSEQ multiplex PCR. The table records 350,000 to 450,000 clones, more than 12% of them present only once. The specimen was naive CD4+ T cells from blood. All receptors derive from a woman under 30 in good health. Each CDR3 is given with its conserved first and last residue. The D gene is left open where the match is weak. Some rows mark clone size as missing; the rest say once, few, many or name a class of expanded clone.

v_gene,d_gene,j_gene,abundance,CDR3aa,CDR3nt
TRBV6-5,TRBD1,TRBJ2-7,.,CASSYRDRVDEQYF,TGTGCCAGCAGTTACCGGGACAGGGTCGACGAGCAGTACTTC
TRBV5-1,TRBD2,TRBJ2-1,.,CASSLYPGLAGEGEQFF,TGCGCCAGCAGCTTATACCCGGGACTAGCGGGAGAGGGTGAGCAGTTCTTC
TRBV28,TRBD2,TRBJ2-5,.,CASSSHSGRVLTQYF,TGTGCCAGCAGTTCCCATTCAGGGAGGGTTTTGACCCAGTACTTC
TRBV19,.,TRBJ1-5,few,CASSYRSSNQPQHF,TGTGCCAGTAGTTACAGGAGTAGCAATCAGCCCCAGCATTTT
TRBV29-1,.,TRBJ2-7,few,CSVGRLADSEQYF,TGCAGCGTTGGTCGGCTAGCGGACAGCGAGCAGTACTTC
TRBV18,.,TRBJ1-4,.,CASSPREVEKLFF,TGTGCCAGCTCACCAAGGGAGGTTGAAAAACTGTTTTTT
TRBV7-3,.,TRBJ1-2,.,CASSPQVYGYTF,TGTGCCAGCAGCCCACAAGTTTATGGCTACACCTTC
TRBV5-6,TRBD1,TRBJ1-2,.,CASSRTGAGDYGYTF,TGTGCCAGCAGCCGTACAGGGGCCGGTGACTATGGCTACACCTTC
TRBV7-8,.,TRBJ2-7,.,CASGRGEAYEQYF,TGTGCCAGCGGAAGGGGCGAAGCCTACGAGCAGTACTTC
TRBV21-1,.,TRBJ2-5,.,CASRVVVAGRQETQYF,TGTGCCAGCAGGGTCGTGGTAGCGGGGCGACAAGAGACCCAGTACTTC
TRBV30,.,TRBJ1-5,.,CAWSASHRGPGDQHF,TGTGCCTGGAGTGCATCACACCGGGGCCCAGGGGACCAGCATTTT
TRBV18,.,TRBJ1-2,.,CASSPPIAVNYGYTF,TGTGCCAGCTCACCACCGATCGCAGTTAACTATGGCTACACCTTC
TRBV29-1,TRBD1,TRBJ2-1,few,CSVAGGGEQFF,TGCAGCGTTGCAGGGGGCGGTGAGCAGTTCTTC
TRBV5-6,.,TRBJ2-3,.,CASSFVARRGSTDTQYF,TGTGCCAGCAGCTTTGTGGCGCGACGGGGGAGCACAGATACGCAGTATTTT
TRBV30,.,TRBJ1-4,.,CAWSVAAASLKLFF,TGTGCCTGGAGTGTGGCAGCCGCTAGTCTGAAACTGTTTTTT
TRBV7-2,.,TRBJ1-2,.,CASSPLDSTFYGYTF,TGTGCCAGCAGCCCCCTAGACAGCACCTTCTATGGCTACACCTTC
TRBV4-1,TRBD1,TRBJ2-7,few,CASSLTPRGRRHSYEQYF,TGCGCCAGCAGCCTTACCCCTAGGGGGCGGCGCCACTCCTACGAGCAGTACTTC
TRBV30,.,TRBJ1-1,.,CAWSVSGQLNTEAFF,TGTGCCTGGAGTGTCAGTGGACAGCTGAACACTGAAGCTTTCTTT
TRBV6-5,.,TRBJ2-3,.,CASSYAGTTDTQYF,TGTGCCAGCAGTTACGCGGGGACGACAGATACGCAGTATTTT